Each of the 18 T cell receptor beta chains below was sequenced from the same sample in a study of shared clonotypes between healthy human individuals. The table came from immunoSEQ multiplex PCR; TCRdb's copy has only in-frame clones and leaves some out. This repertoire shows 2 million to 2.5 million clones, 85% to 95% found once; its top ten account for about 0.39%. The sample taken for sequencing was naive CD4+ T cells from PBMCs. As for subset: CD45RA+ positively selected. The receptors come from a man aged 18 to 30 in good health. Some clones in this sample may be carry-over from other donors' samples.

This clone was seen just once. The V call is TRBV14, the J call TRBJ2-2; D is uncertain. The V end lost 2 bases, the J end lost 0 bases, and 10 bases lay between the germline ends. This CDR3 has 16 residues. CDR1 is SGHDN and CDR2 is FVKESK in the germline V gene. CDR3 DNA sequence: TGTGCCAGCAGCCAATCGCCATTCGCGAACACCGGGGAGCTGTTTTTT. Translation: CASSQSPFANTGELFF.

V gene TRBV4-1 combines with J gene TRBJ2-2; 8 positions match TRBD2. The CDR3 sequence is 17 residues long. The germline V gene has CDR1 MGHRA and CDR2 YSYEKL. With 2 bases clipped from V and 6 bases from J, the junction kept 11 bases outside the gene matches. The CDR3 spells CASSQPGLVSPSGELFF. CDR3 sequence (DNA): TGCGCCAGCAGCCAACCGGGACTAGTGAGCCCCTCCGGGGAGCTGTTTTTT.

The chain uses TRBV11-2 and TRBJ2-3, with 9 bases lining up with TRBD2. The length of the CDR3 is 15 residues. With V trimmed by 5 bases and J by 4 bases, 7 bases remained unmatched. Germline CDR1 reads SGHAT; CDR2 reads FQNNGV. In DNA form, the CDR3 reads TGTGCCAGCAGCACTCCAGCGGGAGGATCAGATACGCAGTATTTT. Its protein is CASSTPAGGSDTQYF.

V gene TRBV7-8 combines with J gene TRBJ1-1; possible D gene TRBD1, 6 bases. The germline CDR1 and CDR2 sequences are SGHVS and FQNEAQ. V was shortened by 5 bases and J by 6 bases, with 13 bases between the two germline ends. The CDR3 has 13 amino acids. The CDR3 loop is CASSAQGGSEAFF. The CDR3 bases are TGTGCCAGCAGCGCACAGGGAGGGTCTGAAGCTTTCTTT.

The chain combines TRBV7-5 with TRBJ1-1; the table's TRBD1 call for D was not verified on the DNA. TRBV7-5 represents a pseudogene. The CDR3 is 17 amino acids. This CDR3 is CVRSPDRGQASNTEAFF. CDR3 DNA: TGTGTCAGAAGCCCAGACAGAGGTCAGGCGTCTAACACTGAAGCTTTCTTT.

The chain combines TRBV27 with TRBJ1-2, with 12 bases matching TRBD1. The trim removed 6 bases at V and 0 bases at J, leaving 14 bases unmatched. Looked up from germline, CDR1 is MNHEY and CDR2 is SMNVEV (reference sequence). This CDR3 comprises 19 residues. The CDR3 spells CASSSLVPGQGAANYGYTF. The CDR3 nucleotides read TGTGCCAGCAGCTCCCTCGTTCCGGGACAGGGGGCGGCTAACTATGGCTACACCTTC.

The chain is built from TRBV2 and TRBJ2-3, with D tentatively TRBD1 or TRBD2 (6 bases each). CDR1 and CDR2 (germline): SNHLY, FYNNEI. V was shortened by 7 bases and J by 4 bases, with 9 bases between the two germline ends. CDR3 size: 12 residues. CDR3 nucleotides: TGTGCCAGCAAGGGGGGCGCAGATACGCAGTATTTT. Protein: CASKGGADTQYF.

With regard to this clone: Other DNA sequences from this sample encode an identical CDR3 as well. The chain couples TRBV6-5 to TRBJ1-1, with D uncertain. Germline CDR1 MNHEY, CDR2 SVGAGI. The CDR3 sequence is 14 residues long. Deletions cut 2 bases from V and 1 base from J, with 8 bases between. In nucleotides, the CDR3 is TGTGCCAGCAGTTACCGCAGGAGGAACACTGAAGCTTTCTTT. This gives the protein CASSYRRRNTEAFF.

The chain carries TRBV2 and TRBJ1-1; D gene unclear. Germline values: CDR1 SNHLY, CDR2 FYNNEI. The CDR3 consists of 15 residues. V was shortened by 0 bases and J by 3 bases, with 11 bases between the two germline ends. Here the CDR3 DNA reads TGTGCCAGCAGTGAAGCGCCGCCACTATACACTGAAGCTTTCTTT. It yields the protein CASSEAPPLYTEAFF.

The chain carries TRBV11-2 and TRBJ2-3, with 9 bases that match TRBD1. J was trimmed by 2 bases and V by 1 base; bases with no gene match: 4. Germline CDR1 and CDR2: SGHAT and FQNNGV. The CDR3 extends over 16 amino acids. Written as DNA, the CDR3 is TGTGCCAGCAGCTTAGGTGACAGGGGGGCCACAGATACGCAGTATTTT. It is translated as CASSLGDRGATDTQYF.

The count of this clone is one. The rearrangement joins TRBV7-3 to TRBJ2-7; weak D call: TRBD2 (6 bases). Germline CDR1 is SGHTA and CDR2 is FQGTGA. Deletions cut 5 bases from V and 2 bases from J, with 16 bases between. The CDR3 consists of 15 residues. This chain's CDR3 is CASSKGLLETYEQYF. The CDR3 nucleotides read TGTGCCAGCAGCAAGGGACTCCTTGAAACCTACGAGCAGTACTTC.

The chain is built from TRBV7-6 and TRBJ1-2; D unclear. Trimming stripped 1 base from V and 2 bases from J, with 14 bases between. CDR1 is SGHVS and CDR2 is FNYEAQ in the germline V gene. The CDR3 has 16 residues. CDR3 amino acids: CASSLEWVGRNYGYTF. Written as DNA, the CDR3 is TGTGCCAGCAGCTTAGAGTGGGTAGGGAGGAACTATGGCTACACCTTC.

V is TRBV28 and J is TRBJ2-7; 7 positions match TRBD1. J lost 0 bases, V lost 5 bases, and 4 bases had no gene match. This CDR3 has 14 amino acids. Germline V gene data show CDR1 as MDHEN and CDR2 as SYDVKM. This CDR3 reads CASSTWTGSYEQYF. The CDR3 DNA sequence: TGTGCCAGCAGTACCTGGACAGGCTCCTACGAGCAGTACTTC.

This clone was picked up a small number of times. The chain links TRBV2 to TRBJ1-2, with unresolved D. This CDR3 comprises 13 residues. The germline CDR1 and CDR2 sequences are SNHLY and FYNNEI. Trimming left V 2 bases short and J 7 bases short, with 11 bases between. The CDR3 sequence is CASSEPRGSGYTF. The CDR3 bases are TGTGCCAGCAGTGAACCGCGGGGTAGTGGCTACACCTTC.

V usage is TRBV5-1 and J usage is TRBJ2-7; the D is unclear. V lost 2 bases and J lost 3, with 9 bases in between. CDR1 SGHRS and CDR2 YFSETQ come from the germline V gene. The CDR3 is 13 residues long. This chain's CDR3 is CASSFSLNYEQYF. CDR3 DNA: TGCGCCAGCAGCTTTTCACTGAACTACGAGCAGTACTTC.

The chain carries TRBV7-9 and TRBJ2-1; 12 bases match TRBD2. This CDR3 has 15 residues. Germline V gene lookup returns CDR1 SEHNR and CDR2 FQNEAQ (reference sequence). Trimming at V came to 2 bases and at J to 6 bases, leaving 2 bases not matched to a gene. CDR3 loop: CASSLSSGRANEQFF. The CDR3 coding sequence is TGTGCCAGCAGCTTATCTAGCGGGAGGGCCAATGAGCAGTTCTTC.

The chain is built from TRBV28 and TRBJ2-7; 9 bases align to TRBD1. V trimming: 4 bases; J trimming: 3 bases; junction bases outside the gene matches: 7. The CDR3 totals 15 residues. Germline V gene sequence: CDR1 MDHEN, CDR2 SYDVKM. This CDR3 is CASSSLQGASYEQYF. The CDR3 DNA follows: TGTGCCAGCAGTTCCCTACAGGGGGCAAGCTACGAGCAGTACTTC.

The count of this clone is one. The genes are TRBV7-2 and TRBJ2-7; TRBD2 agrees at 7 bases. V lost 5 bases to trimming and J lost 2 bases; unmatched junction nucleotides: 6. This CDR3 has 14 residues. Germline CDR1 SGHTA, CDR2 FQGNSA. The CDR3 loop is CASSQEAGPYEQYF. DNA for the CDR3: TGTGCCAGCAGCCAAGAAGCGGGGCCCTACGAGCAGTACTTC.